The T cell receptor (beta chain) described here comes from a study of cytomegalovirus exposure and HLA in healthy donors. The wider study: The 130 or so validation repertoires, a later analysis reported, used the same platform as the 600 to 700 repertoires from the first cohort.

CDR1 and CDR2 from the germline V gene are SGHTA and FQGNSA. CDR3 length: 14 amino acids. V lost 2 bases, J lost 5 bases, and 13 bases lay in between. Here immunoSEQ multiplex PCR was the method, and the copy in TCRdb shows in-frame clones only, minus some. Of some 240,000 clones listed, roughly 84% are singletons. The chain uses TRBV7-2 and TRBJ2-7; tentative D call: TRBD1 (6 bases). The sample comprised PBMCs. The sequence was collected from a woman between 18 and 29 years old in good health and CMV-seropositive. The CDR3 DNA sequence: TGTGCCAGCAGCTTAAGGGCAGGGGTCCACGAGCAGTACTTC. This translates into CASSLRAGVHEQYF.